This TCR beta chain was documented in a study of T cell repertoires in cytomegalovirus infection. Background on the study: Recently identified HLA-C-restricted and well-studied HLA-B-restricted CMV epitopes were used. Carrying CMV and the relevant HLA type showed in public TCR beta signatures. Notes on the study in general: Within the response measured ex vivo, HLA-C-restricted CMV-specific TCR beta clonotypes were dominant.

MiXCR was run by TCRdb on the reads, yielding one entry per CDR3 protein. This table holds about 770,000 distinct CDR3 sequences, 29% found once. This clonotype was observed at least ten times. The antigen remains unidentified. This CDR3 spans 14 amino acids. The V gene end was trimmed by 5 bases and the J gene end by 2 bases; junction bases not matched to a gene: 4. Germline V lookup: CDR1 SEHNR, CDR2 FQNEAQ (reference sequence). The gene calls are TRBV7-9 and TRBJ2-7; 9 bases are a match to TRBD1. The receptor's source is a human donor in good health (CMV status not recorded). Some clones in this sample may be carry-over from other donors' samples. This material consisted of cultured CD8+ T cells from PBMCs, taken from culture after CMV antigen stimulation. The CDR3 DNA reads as TGTGCCAGCAGCCACCGGGACAGGGCCTACGAGCAGTACTTC. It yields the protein CASSHRDRAYEQYF.